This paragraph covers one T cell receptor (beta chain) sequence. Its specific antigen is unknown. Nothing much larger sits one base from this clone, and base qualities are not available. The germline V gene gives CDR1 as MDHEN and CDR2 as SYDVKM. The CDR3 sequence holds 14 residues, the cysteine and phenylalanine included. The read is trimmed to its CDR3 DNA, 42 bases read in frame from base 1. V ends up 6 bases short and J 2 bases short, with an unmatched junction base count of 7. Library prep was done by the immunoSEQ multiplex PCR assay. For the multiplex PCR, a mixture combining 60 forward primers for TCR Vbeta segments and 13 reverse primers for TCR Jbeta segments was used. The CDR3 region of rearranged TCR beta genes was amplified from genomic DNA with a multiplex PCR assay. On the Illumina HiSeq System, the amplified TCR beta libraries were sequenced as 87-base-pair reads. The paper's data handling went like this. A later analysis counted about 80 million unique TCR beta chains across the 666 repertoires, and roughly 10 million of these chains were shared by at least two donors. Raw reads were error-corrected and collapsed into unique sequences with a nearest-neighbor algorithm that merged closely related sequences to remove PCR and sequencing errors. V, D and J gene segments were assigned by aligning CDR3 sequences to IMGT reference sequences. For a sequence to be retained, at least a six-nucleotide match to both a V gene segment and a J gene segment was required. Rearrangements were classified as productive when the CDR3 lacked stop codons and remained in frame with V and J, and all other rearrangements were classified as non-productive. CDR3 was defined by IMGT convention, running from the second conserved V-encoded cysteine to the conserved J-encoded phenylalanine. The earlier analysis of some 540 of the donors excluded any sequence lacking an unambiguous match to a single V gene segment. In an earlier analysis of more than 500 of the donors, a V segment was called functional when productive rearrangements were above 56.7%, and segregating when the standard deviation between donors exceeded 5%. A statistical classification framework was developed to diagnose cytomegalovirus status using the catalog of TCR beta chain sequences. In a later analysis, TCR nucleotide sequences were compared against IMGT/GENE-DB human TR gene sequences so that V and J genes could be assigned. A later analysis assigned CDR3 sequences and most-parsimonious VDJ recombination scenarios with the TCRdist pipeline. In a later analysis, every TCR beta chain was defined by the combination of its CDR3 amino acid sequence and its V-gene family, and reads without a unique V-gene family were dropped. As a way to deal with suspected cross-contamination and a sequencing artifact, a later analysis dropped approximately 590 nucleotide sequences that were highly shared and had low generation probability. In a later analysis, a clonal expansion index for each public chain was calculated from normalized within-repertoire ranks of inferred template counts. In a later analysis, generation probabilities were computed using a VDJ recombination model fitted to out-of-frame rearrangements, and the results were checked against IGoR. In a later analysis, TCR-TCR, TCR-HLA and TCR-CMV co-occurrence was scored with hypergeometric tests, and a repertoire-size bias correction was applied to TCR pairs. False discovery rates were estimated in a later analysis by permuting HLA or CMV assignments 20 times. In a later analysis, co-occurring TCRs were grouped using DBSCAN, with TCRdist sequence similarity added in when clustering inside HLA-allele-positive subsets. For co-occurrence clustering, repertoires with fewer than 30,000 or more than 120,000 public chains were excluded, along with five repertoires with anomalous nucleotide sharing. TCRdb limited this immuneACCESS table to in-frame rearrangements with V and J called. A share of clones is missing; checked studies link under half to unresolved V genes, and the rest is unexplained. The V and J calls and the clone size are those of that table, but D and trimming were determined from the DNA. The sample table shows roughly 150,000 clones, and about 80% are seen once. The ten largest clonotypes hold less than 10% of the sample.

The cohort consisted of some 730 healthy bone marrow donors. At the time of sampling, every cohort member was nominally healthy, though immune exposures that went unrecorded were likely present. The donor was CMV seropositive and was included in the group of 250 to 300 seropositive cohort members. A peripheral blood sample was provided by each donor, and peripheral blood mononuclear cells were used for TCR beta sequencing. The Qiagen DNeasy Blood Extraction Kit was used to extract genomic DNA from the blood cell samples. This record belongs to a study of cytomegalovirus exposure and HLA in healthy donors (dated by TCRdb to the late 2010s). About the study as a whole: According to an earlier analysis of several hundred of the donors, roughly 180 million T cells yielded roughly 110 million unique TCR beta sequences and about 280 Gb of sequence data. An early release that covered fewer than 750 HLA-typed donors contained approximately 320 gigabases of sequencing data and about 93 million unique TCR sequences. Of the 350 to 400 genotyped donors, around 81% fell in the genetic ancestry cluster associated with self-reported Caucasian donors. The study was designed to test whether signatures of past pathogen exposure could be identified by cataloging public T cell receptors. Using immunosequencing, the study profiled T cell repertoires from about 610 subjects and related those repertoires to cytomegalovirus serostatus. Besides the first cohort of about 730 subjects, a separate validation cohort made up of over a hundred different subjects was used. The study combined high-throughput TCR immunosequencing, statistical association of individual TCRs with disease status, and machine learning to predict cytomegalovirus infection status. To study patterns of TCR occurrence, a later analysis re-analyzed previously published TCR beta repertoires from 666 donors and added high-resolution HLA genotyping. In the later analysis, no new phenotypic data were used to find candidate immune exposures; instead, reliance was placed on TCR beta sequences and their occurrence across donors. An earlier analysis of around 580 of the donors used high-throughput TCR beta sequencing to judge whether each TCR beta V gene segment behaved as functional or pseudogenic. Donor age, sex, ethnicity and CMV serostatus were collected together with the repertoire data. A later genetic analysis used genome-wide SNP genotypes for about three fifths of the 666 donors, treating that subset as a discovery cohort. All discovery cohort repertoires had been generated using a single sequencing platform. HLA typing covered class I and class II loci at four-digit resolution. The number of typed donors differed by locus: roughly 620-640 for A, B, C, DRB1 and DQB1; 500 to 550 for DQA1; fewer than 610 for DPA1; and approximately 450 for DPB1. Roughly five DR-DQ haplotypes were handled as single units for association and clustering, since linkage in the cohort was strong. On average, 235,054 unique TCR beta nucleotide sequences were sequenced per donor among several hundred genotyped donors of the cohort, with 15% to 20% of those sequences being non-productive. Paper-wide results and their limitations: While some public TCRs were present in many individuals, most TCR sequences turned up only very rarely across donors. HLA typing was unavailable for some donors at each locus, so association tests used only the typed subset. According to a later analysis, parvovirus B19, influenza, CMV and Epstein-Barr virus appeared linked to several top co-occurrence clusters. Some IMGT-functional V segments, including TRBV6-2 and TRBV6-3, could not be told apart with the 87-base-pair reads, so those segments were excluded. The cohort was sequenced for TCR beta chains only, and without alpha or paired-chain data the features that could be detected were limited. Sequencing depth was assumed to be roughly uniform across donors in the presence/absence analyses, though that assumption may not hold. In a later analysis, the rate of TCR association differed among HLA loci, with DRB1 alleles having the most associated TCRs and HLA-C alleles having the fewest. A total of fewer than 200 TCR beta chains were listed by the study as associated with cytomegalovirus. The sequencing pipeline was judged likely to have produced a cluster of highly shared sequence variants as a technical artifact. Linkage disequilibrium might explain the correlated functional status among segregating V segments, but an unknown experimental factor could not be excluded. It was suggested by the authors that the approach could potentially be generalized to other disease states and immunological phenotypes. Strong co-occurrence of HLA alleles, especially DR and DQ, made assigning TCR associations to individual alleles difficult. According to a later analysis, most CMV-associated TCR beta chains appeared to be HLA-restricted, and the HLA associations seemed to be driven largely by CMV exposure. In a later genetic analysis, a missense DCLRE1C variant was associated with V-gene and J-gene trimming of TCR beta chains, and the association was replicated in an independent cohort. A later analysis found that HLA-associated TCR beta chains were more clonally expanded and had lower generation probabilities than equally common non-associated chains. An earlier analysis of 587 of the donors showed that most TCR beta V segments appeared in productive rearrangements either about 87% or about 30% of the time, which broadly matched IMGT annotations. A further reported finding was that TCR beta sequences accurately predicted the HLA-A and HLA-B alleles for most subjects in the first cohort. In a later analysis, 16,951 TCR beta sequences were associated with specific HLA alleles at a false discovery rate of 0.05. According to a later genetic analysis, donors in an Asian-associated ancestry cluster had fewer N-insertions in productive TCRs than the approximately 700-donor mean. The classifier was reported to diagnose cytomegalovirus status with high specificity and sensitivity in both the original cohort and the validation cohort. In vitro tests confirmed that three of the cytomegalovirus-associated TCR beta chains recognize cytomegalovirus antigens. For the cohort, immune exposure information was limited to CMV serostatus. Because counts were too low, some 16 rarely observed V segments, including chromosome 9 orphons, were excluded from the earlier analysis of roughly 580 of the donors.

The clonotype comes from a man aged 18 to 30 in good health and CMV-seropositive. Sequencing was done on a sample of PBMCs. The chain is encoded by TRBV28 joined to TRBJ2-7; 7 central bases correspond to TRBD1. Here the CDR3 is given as CASSTVDRAYEQYF. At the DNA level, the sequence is TGTGCCAGCAGCACTGTTGACAGGGCCTACGAGCAGTACTTC.